This TCR beta chain was sequenced during a study of blood T cell repertoires in COVID-19. About the research overall: The cDNA or gDNA used as material had been derived from T cells, B-cell-depleted T cells, or PBMCs.

This CDR3 contains 15 residues. CDR1 is MNHEY and CDR2 is SVGAGI in the germline V gene. V lost 0 bases to trimming and J lost 4 bases, with 12 bases between them. As handled by the study authors: Amplification of reference gene primers provided the estimated nucleated cell counts. Some clones are missing from TCRdb's copy, which holds only in-frame ones; the method was immunoSEQ multiplex PCR. From that table come the V and J calls and clone size; the DNA was used to work out D and trimming. The profile shows 60,000 to 70,000 clones, approximately 86% of them singletons. The rearrangement uses TRBV6-5 and TRBJ1-1, with TRBD1 as a possible D gene (6 bases). Sequenced: peripheral blood. The TCR sequence derives from an older woman with acute or convalescent COVID-19. The CDR3 nucleotides are TGTGCCAGCAGTTACTCTCAGGGGCGCGGCACTGAAGCTTTCTTT. Amino acids: CASSYSQGRGTEAFF.